The sequence of this TCR beta chain was determined in a study of T-cell memory formation after mild COVID-19 (dated by TCRdb to about 2021). Context from the whole study: TCR sequence clusters from the two donors were found to be largely donor specific. Two young, previously healthy adult volunteers made up the cohort, one male and one female. In two donors, T-cell clones that expanded and contracted after mild COVID-19 were tracked by sequencing TCRalpha and TCRbeta repertoires over time. Beyond this particular receptor, the publication reports: SARS-CoV-2 specificity was not confirmed for the second-wave clones peaking on day 37. The study included only a couple of mild cases, and larger cohorts that include severe cases with pre-infection samples were judged to be necessary. Contracting CD4+ clones appeared mostly in the CM and EM memory subsets, whereas CD8+ clones were enriched in EMRA. The detection of some responding clones in pre-infection memory suggests that pre-existing cross-reactive memory T cells joined the SARS-CoV-2 response. Balanced CD4/CD8 phenotypes were observed for clones contracting from day 15 to 85, whereas a bias towards CD4+ was observed for a second wave of clones expanding from day 15 to 37.

On this clonotype itself: The target of this receptor is not known. It has no much larger one-base neighbor in the sample; base qualities were not kept.

There are 16 amino acids in the CDR3, from cysteine to phenylalanine inclusive. Only the CDR3 region is kept as DNA, spanning 48 bases read in frame from base 1. CDR1 MNHEY and CDR2 SMNVEV were looked up in the germline V gene (reference sequence). After removal of 5 bases from V and 3 bases from J, the junction retains 6 bases not matched to a gene. The run used an Illumina NovaSeq 6000. cDNA libraries for TCRalpha and TCRbeta were prepared by 5'RACE using constant-segment primers, with sample barcodes and unique molecular identifiers added. RNA was extracted from every sample with Trizol reagent. The libraries were amplified in two PCR steps, and the second step added a second sample barcode and Illumina TruSeq adapters. Sequencing of libraries was performed on an Illumina NovaSeq with 2 x 150 bp paired-end reads. Turning to the authors' computational methods: With migec v1.2.7, reads were demultiplexed and then collapsed into UMI-guided consensus sequences. With mixcr v2.1.11, UMI consensuses were aligned to TRA and TRB V and J templates and assembled into clonotypes. Clonotypes were classified as expanded or contracted when called significant by both edgeR and NoisET, with noise models trained on biological replicates. For edgeR calls, the cutoffs were a false discovery rate-adjusted p below 0.01 and a log2 fold-change threshold of 1. PCA with hierarchical clustering of max-normalized trajectories of the 1000 most abundant clonotypes was used as exploratory dynamics analysis. Each responding clone was given a CD4 or CD8 phenotype based on the CD4+ and CD8+ repertoires, which had been sequenced separately. TCRdb reran the public reads through fastp at Q25 and MiXCR, keeping productive beta chains. Each entry merges the rows of one CDR3 protein and shows their most common DNA and genes. These V and J calls originate from TCRdb's pipeline instead of the authors' own analysis. The sample records around 470,000 distinct CDR3 sequences, about 19% of which are singletons. Of the sample, about 8.8% falls within the top ten clones.

Ficoll-Paque density gradient centrifugation was the method used to isolate PBMCs. The sequence links TRBV27 to TRBJ2-2, and 10 junctional nucleotides match TRBD1. Sequenced material: PBMCs or a T cell subset sorted from them (not recorded which). This receptor was identified in an adult woman who had mild COVID-19 (a few samples of this study predate the infection). The sample titles of this study are shuffled in the database, so cell type and time point are left out; the donor was told from shared clones. Here is the DNA: TGTGCCAGCAGTCCCAAGGGACAGGGGTACACCGGGGAGCTGTTTTTT. Translated, it gives CASSPKGQGYTGELFF.